This T cell receptor beta chain was documented in a study of T cell repertoires in cytomegalovirus infection. About the research overall: The study used recently identified HLA-C-restricted and well-studied HLA-B-restricted CMV epitopes. Public TCR beta signatures marked donors with CMV infection and the matching HLA. Study-level points and caveats: CMV-specific TCR beta clonotypes restricted by HLA-C dominated the ex vivo response.

On this clonotype: Its antigen is still unknown.

From the reads, TCRdb called clonotypes with MiXCR, one entry per CDR3 protein. This sample has hundreds of thousands of distinct CDR3 sequences, with roughly 33% found just once. The origin of this receptor is a human donor in good health (CMV status not recorded). Some clones in this sample may be carry-over from other donors' samples. Sequenced here: cultured PBMCs, sampled from culture after CMV antigen stimulation.

DNA of the CDR3: TGTGCCAGCTCAGACACCACTCTCTACGAGCAGTACTTC. Its translation: CASSDTTLYEQYF. The chain uses TRBV18 and TRBJ2-7; D unresolved. Germline V gene data show CDR1 as KGHSH and CDR2 as LQKENI. This CDR3 contains 13 residues. V was shortened by 5 bases and J by 3 bases, with 11 bases between the two germline ends.